This passage covers 13 T cell receptor beta chains from one sample sequenced in a study of cytomegalovirus exposure and HLA in healthy donors. 13 Jbeta primers and 60 Vbeta primers were used for the PCR. Generated by immunoSEQ multiplex PCR, the TCRdb table keeps only in-frame clones and is missing some. Recorded here are some 110,000 clones; the top ten clones represent 5.5% to 8%. Sequenced sample: PBMCs. These TCRs come from a middle-aged man in good health and CMV-seropositive.

The V gene is TRBV19, the J gene TRBJ2-1, with 7 bases identical to TRBD2. The CDR3 extends over 15 amino acids. In germline, CDR1 is LNHDA, CDR2 SQIVND (reference sequence). J gave up 6 bases and V 1 base, and 6 bases lay outside the gene matches. The chain's CDR3 is CASSIATSEGNEQFF. The CDR3 DNA follows: TGTGCCAGTAGTATAGCCACTAGCGAAGGCAATGAGCAGTTCTTC.

The chain links TRBV2 to TRBJ1-1; D might be TRBD1 (6 bases). Trimming removed 5 bases at V and 2 bases at J, with 9 bases between. CDR1 and CDR2 from the germline V gene are SNHLY and FYNNEI. The CDR3 spans 13 residues. The CDR3 sequence is CASSQGPNTEAFF. The CDR3 DNA sequence: TGTGCCAGCAGTCAGGGGCCTAACACTGAAGCTTTCTTT.

The chain combines TRBV18 with TRBJ2-3, with 10 bases lining up with TRBD2. Germline trimming cut 2 bases from V and 4 bases from J; bases unmatched to any gene: 6. The CDR3 has 16 residues. Germline CDR1 KGHSH, CDR2 LQKENI. The CDR3 bases are TGTGCCAGCTCACCAAGGCTAGCGGGAGAGGCAGATACGCAGTATTTT. Translating gives CASSPRLAGEADTQYF.

The V call is TRBV9, the J call TRBJ2-7, with unresolved D. Germline V gene lookup returns CDR1 SGDLS and CDR2 YYNGEE. V lost 4 bases to trimming and J lost 0 bases, with 11 bases between them. The CDR3 contains 14 residues. The CDR3 reads CASSPMPLSYEQYF. The CDR3 DNA reads TGTGCCAGCAGCCCTATGCCCCTCTCCTACGAGCAGTACTTC. The entire variable domain, with the rest obtained from reference TRBV9 and TRBJ2-7, is as follows: DSGVTQTPKHLITATGQRVTLRCSPRSGDLSVYWYQQSLDQGLQFLIQYYNGEERAKGNILERFSAQQFPDLHSELNLSSLELGDSALYFCASSPMPLSYEQYFGPGTRLTVT.

This sequence joins TRBV6-6 and TRBJ2-3; 9 bases match TRBD2. This CDR3 is built from 13 residues. Germline loops: CDR1 MNHNY, CDR2 SVGAGI (reference sequence). J was trimmed by 2 bases and V by 8 bases; bases with no gene match: 2. The CDR3 sequence is CASLAGPTDTQYF. The CDR3 nucleotides read TGTGCCAGCCTAGCGGGACCCACAGATACGCAGTATTTT.

V usage is TRBV5-1 and J usage is TRBJ2-4; D is perhaps TRBD2 (6 bases). The V gene's germline CDR1 is SGHRS and CDR2 YFSETQ. V was clipped by 4 bases and J by 8 bases, with 16 bases between them. The CDR3 is 14 residues long. The CDR3 loop reads CASSLAGPGDIQYF. The CDR3 coding sequence is TGCGCCAGCAGCCTCGCGGGGCCGGGGGACATTCAGTACTTC.

The V gene is TRBV7-9, the J gene TRBJ1-2; TRBD1 agrees at 8 bases. Looked up from germline, CDR1 is SEHNR and CDR2 is FQNEAQ (reference sequence). CDR3 length: 14 amino acids. The V segment lost 5 bases and the J segment 3 bases; nucleotides outside the gene matches: 5. This CDR3 reads CASSPGQGHYGYTF. The CDR3 DNA is TGTGCCAGCAGCCCTGGACAGGGTCACTATGGCTACACCTTC.

The chain combines TRBV7-9 with TRBJ2-5, with TRBD1 matching 10 bases. The CDR3 loop spans 16 amino acids. Germline V gene lookup returns CDR1 SEHNR and CDR2 FQNEAQ (reference sequence). The junction had 11 bases not matched to a gene; V was cut back by 5 bases and J by 5 bases. The CDR3 DNA is TGTGCCAGCAGCCCTATACCGGGACAGGGGACGGAGACCCAGTACTTC. Translated, it gives CASSPIPGQGTETQYF. Together with reference TRBV7-9 and TRBJ2-5, the CDR3 gives the full variable domain: DTGVSQNPRHKITKRGQNVTFRCDPISEHNRLYWYRQTLGQGPEFLTYFQNEAQLEKSRLLSDRFSAERPKGSFSTLEIQRTEQGDSAMYLCASSPIPGQGTETQYFGPGTRLLVL.

The V call is TRBV5-1, the J call TRBJ2-3; 11 nucleotides match TRBD2. The germline CDR1 and CDR2 sequences are SGHRS and YFSETQ. The J segment lost 3 bases and the V segment lost 4 bases, leaving 4 bases of the junction unmatched. There are 15 residues in the CDR3. CDR3 amino acids: CASSPRTSGTDTQYF. Written as DNA, the CDR3 is TGCGCCAGCAGCCCGCGGACTAGCGGGACAGATACGCAGTATTTT. Together with reference TRBV5-1 and TRBJ2-3, the CDR3 gives the full variable domain: KAGVTQTPRYLIKTRGQQVTLSCSPISGHRSVSWYQQTPGQGLQFLFEYFSETQRNKGNFPGRFSGRQFSNSRSEMNVSTLELGDSALYLCASSPRTSGTDTQYFGPGTRLTVL.

V gene TRBV6-5 combines with J gene TRBJ2-1; D remains ambiguous. Germline loops: CDR1 MNHEY, CDR2 SVGAGI. V shed 7 bases and J shed 8 bases, with 21 bases lying between them. The CDR3 totals 15 residues. The CDR3 DNA is TGTGCCAGCAACCTCCAGACCTCCATTGAGGATGAGCAGTTCTTC. Translated, it gives CASNLQTSIEDEQFF.

The rearrangement joins TRBV28 to TRBJ2-3; 7 positions match TRBD1. This CDR3 has 14 amino acids. CDR1 and CDR2 from the germline V gene are MDHEN and SYDVKM. Unmatched junction bases numbered 5, after V lost 5 bases and J lost 3 bases. Here the CDR3 reads CASSGTATTDTQYF. CDR3 DNA sequence: TGTGCCAGCAGTGGGACAGCCACTACAGATACGCAGTATTTT.

CDR3 nucleotide sequence: TGTGCCAGCAGCCCCCGGGTATGGGAGCAGTACTTC. Translated, it gives CASSPRVWEQYF. The chain joins TRBV7-9 to TRBJ2-7; D is unclear. The CDR3 runs 12 residues. Per germline, CDR1 SEHNR and CDR2 FQNEAQ (reference sequence). Between the trimmed V and J ends, which lost 5 bases and 7 bases, there was a span of 12 bases.

Remarks on this clone: Other DNA sequences in the same sample also yield this CDR3. This sequence joins TRBV2 and TRBJ2-2; D is possibly TRBD2 (6 bases). Trimming shortened V by 8 bases and J by 3 bases, and 10 bases separated the two germline ends. This CDR3 is 13 amino acids long. Germline V lookup: CDR1 SNHLY, CDR2 FYNNEI. The CDR3 here is CASRDSYTGELFF. CDR3 bases: TGTGCCAGCCGGGACTCATACACCGGGGAGCTGTTTTTT.